Listed here are 20 T cell receptor beta chains from one sample, sequenced in a study of cytomegalovirus exposure and HLA in healthy donors. Sequenced by immunoSEQ multiplex PCR; TCRdb stores in-frame clones only, minus some. This sample yields roughly 80,000 clones, of which roughly 88% are seen a single time; 2.1% belongs to the top ten. Sequences were obtained from PBMCs. The receptors here all came from a man between 25 and 39 years old in good health and CMV-seronegative.

This rearrangement joins TRBV18 to TRBJ1-2; D not resolved. This CDR3 region has 13 residues. V lost 6 bases and J lost 3, with 11 bases in between. Germline lookup yields CDR1 KGHSH and CDR2 LQKENI. This CDR3 reads CASSPGSDYGYTF. For the CDR3, the DNA is TGTGCCAGCTCCCCCGGGTCCGACTATGGCTACACCTTC. The complete variable domain, with remaining parts taken from reference TRBV18 and TRBJ1-2, reads NAGVMQNPRHLVRRRGQEARLRCSPMKGHSHVYWYRQLPEEGLKFMVYLQKENIIDESGMPKERFSAEFPKEGPSILRIQQVVRGDSAAYFCASSPGSDYGYTFGSGTRLTVV.

The rearrangement joins TRBV15 to TRBJ2-5; 13 nucleotides align to TRBD2. V lost 1 base, J lost 7 bases, and 12 bases stayed unmatched. CDR1 and CDR2 from the germline V gene are LNHNV and YYDKDF (reference sequence). The CDR3 runs 18 residues. CDR3 nucleotide sequence: TGTGCCACCAGCAGAGGACTAGCGGGGGGCCCCCCCGAAGGGACCCAGTACTTC. It encodes CATSRGLAGGPPEGTQYF.

This chain links TRBV6-5 with TRBJ2-2; D remains unclear. Deletions cut 5 bases from V and 11 bases from J, with 21 bases between. The CDR3 has 15 residues. CDR1 and CDR2 (germline): MNHEY, SVGAGI. The CDR3 loop is CASSPIGHYTAELFF. CDR3 in DNA: TGTGCCAGCAGTCCGATTGGTCACTACACCGCTGAGCTGTTTTTT.

The chain links TRBV28 to TRBJ2-3; weak D call: TRBD2 (5 bases). Trimming pared 5 bases from V and 0 bases from J, leaving 12 bases between. Germline-derived CDR1 and CDR2 are MDHEN and SYDVKM. The CDR3 spans 15 residues. As DNA, the CDR3 is TGTGCCAGCAGTCCTACTAGGACTAGCACAGATACGCAGTATTTT. It encodes CASSPTRTSTDTQYF.

V and J are TRBV7-8 and TRBJ2-5; unclear D gene. Trimming removed 5 bases from V and 2 bases from J, with 6 bases in between. CDR3 length: 12 amino acids. The germline V gene has CDR1 SGHVS and CDR2 FQNEAQ. DNA of the CDR3: TGTGCCAGCAGCCCCAGACAAGAGACCCAGTACTTC. It yields the protein CASSPRQETQYF.

The V call is TRBV6-1, the J call TRBJ2-3; 10 bases agree with TRBD1. Trimming removed 4 bases from V and 6 bases from J; junction bases left unmatched: 7. Germline V gives CDR1 MNHNS, CDR2 SASEGT. CDR3 size: 15 residues. The CDR3 region is CASSGLTGGMDTQYF. The CDR3 DNA sequence: TGTGCCAGCAGTGGATTGACAGGGGGCATGGATACGCAGTATTTT.

The V gene is TRBV29-1, the J gene TRBJ1-1; D not resolved. The CDR3 is made up of 15 amino acids. Trimming left V 2 bases short and J 7 bases short, with 20 bases between. Germline V gene data show CDR1 as SQVTM and CDR2 as ANQGSEA. The CDR3 reads CSVESDERAGREAFF. The DNA for the CDR3 is TGCAGCGTTGAATCCGACGAAAGAGCGGGCCGTGAAGCTTTCTTT. Variable domain in full (rest from reference TRBV29-1 and TRBJ1-1): SAVISQKPSRDICQRGTSLTIQCQVDSQVTMMFWYRQQPGQSLTLIATANQGSEATYESGFVIDKFPISRPNLTFSTLTVSNMSPEDSSIYLCSVESDERAGREAFFGQGTRLTVV.

This chain connects TRBV10-1 to TRBJ1-3; D gene unclear. Per the germline V gene, CDR1 is WNHNN and CDR2 is SYGVQD (reference sequence). The CDR3 spans 16 residues. Between the trimmed V and J ends, which lost 2 bases and 1 base, there was a span of 12 bases. CDR3: CASSERFGLSGNTIYF. Here the CDR3 DNA reads TGCGCCAGCAGTGAGAGGTTCGGACTATCTGGAAACACCATATATTTT.

This rearrangement joins TRBV19 to TRBJ2-7; D not resolved. This CDR3 contains 15 residues. Germline CDR1 and CDR2: LNHDA and SQIVND (reference sequence). Trimming left V 2 bases short and J 3 bases short, with 14 bases between. As DNA, the CDR3 is TGTGCCAGTAGTATACTGCCCGGGTTCCGCTACGAGCAGTACTTC. It codes for CASSILPGFRYEQYF.

The chain joins TRBV6-5 to TRBJ2-7; a weak D match, TRBD2 (6 bases). Per germline, CDR1 MNHEY and CDR2 SVGAGI. This CDR3 comprises 12 residues. V was pared by 5 bases and J by 6 bases, with 11 bases between. The DNA for the CDR3 is TGTGCCAGCAGTACCGGGAGATCCGAGCAGTACTTC. It codes for CASSTGRSEQYF.

The rearrangement uses TRBV5-1 and TRBJ1-5; 10 positions match TRBD1. Germline CDR1 and CDR2: SGHRS and YFSETQ. Germline trimming cut 5 bases from V and 7 bases from J; bases unmatched to any gene: 3. This CDR3 contains 13 residues. The CDR3 loop is CASSRTGGQPQHF. The CDR3 nucleotides are TGCGCCAGCAGTCGGACAGGGGGACAGCCCCAGCATTTT.

The rearrangement joins TRBV5-8 to TRBJ2-3; D remains unclear. Trimming cost V 2 bases and J 2 bases, with 9 bases left between them. The CDR3 has 14 amino acids. The germline CDR1 and CDR2 sequences are SGHTS and YDEGEE. In DNA form, the CDR3 reads TGTGCCAGCAGCTTTACAGATAACACAGATACGCAGTATTTT. Translation: CASSFTDNTDTQYF.

The CDR3 sequence is CAWSPLAGGTDTQYF. CDR3 DNA sequence: TGTGCCTGGAGCCCCCTAGCGGGGGGCACAGATACGCAGTATTTT. The V and J genes are TRBV30 and TRBJ2-3, with 10 bases fitting TRBD2. The CDR3 has 15 amino acids. Germline CDR1 reads GTSNPN; CDR2 reads SVGIG (reference sequence). Germline trimming cut 3 bases from V and 1 base from J; bases unmatched to any gene: 4. Variable domain in full (rest from reference TRBV30 and TRBJ2-3): SQTIHQWPATLVQPVGSPLSLECTVEGTSNPNLYWYRQAAGRGLQLLFYSVGIGQISSEVPQNLSASRPQDRQFILSSKKLLLSDSGFYLCAWSPLAGGTDTQYFGPGTRLTVL.

The gene calls are TRBV13 and TRBJ1-4; 7 bases line up with TRBD1. This CDR3 is 13 amino acids long. Germline V gives CDR1 PRHDT, CDR2 FYEKMQ (reference sequence). After removal of 5 bases from V and 7 bases from J, the junction contained 4 bases not matched to a gene. The CDR3 loop is CASSQTGTEKLFF. CDR3 sequence (DNA): TGTGCCAGCAGCCAGACAGGGACTGAAAAACTGTTTTTT.

To note about this clone: Compared with germline, one end of the junction differs, possibly owing to a read error. The CDR3 DNA sequence: TGTGCCAGCAGTTACGACGGGAATCAACCCCAGCATTTT. Protein product: CASSYDGNQPQHF. The rearrangement uses TRBV6-6 and TRBJ1-5, with D unresolved. Germline V gene lookup returns CDR1 MNHNY and CDR2 SVGAGI (reference sequence). The CDR3 extends over 13 amino acids.

The chain uses TRBV28 and TRBJ2-2; 9 bases line up with TRBD1. Trimming at V came to 6 bases and at J to 4 bases, leaving 9 bases not matched to a gene. This CDR3 region has 16 residues. The germline V gene encodes CDR1 MDHEN and CDR2 SYDVKM. The CDR3 loop reads CASSRVGTGPTGELFF. DNA for the CDR3: TGTGCCAGCAGCAGAGTTGGGACAGGGCCCACCGGGGAGCTGTTTTTT.

The J gene is TRBJ1-1, the V gene TRBV9; D gene uncertain. There are 15 residues in the CDR3. Germline V gives CDR1 SGDLS, CDR2 YYNGEE. V gave up 0 bases and J gave up 0 bases, with 9 bases separating them. Here the CDR3 reads CASSVDEALNTEAFF. CDR3 nucleotides: TGTGCCAGCAGCGTAGATGAAGCCTTGAACACTGAAGCTTTCTTT.

This clone was seen once. The V and J genes are TRBV28 and TRBJ2-1, with 10 bases fitting TRBD2. The J segment lost 12 bases and the V segment lost 6 bases, leaving 14 bases of the junction unmatched. The CDR3 runs 15 residues. Germline V CDR1 and CDR2: MDHEN, SYDVKM. CDR3 in amino acids: CASSPFLAGVIGQFF. CDR3 DNA sequence: TGTGCCAGCAGCCCTTTCCTAGCGGGAGTTATAGGGCAGTTCTTC.

The V and J genes are TRBV7-2 and TRBJ2-7, with a weak D call TRBD2 (6 bases). Trimming stripped 0 bases from V and 0 bases from J, with 15 bases between. CDR1 is SGHTA, CDR2 FQGNSA, per germline. The CDR3 consists of 17 residues. CDR3 sequence reads: CASSLAPTSRSSYEQYF. CDR3 coding DNA: TGTGCCAGCAGCTTAGCACCGACTAGTCGGAGCTCCTACGAGCAGTACTTC.

The J gene is TRBJ2-3, the V gene TRBV4-1; TRBD1 matches 7 bases. Per germline, CDR1 MGHRA and CDR2 YSYEKL. The CDR3 contains 16 residues. The trim removed 4 bases at V and 4 bases at J, leaving 11 bases unmatched. The chain's CDR3 is CASSPPGTVISDTQYF. The CDR3 DNA sequence: TGCGCCAGCAGCCCGCCCGGGACAGTTATTTCAGATACGCAGTATTTT.